This paragraph covers one TCR beta chain sequence. CDR3 length: 16 amino acids. Per germline, CDR1 MGHDK and CDR2 SYGVNS. Trimming cost V 6 bases and J 2 bases; bases outside gene matches: 8. This sample is drawn from a study of shared T cell receptors in the human thymus. Sequenced by immunoSEQ multiplex PCR; TCRdb stores in-frame clones only, minus some. The table has hundreds of thousands of clones, over 90% seen once. Sequenced material: thymocytes. The rearrangement links TRBV25-1 to TRBJ2-3, with 10 bases lining up with TRBD2. The TCR sequence derives from a human donor. The CDR3 here is CASRGEREGNTDTQYF. In DNA, the CDR3 is TGTGCCAGCAGGGGGGAGCGGGAGGGTAACACAGATACGCAGTATTTT.